This TCR beta chain was captured by sequencing in a study of OX40 agonist ivuxolimab in advanced cancers. Overall study: Patients achieving partial responses numbered three: one hepatocellular carcinoma case and two cutaneous melanoma cases.

General study points: Clones of CD4+ and CD8+ blood T cells grew by week 6 at doses of 0.1 to 3.0 mg/kg. Among the nonresponders, some also had low normalized T-cell clonal expansion.

As regards this clone: Its specificity is not known.

The germline V gene encodes CDR1 LNHNV and CDR2 YYDKDF (reference sequence). The CDR3 length is 15 residues. Losses at the gene ends were 5 bases for V and 4 bases for J; bases not matched to a gene: 10. Libraries were prepared by immunoSEQ multiplex PCR; TCRdb keeps only in-frame clonotypes and omits some of them. The profile shows about 47,000 clones, around 88% of them singletons. The sequences come from CD4+ or CD8+ T cells sorted from blood, collected in a trial of the OX40 agonist ivuxolimab. This sequence joins TRBV15 and TRBJ2-5, with 7 bases lining up with TRBD1. The clonotype was recovered from an adult with an advanced solid tumor such as melanoma, head and neck, liver or kidney cancer. CDR3 sequence reads: CATSPRGTERETQYF. Written as DNA, the CDR3 is TGTGCCACCAGCCCCCGAGGGACAGAACGAGAGACCCAGTACTTC.